The T cell receptor beta chain described here comes from a study of blood T cell repertoires in COVID-19. Overall study context: The United States, Italy and Spain were the sources of the acute and convalescent COVID-19 samples.

J lost 6 bases, V lost 4 bases, and 9 bases had no gene match. Germline values: CDR1 SGHNT, CDR2 YYREEE (reference sequence). The CDR3 is made up of 14 amino acids. This table comes from immunoSEQ multiplex PCR, and its TCRdb copy is limited to in-frame clones, with some not included. In the table there are tens of thousands of clones, around nine tenths of which are singletons. The sample consisted of peripheral blood. J is TRBJ1-1 and V is TRBV5-4; 7 bases are a match to TRBD1. The sequence derives from a human donor in a cohort sampled during active COVID-19. The donor label of this sample is uncertain. CDR3 coding DNA: TGTGCCAGCAGCGCCCGGGACAGTAACGCTGAAGCTTTCTTT. This sequence encodes CASSARDSNAEAFF.